This T cell receptor (beta chain) was profiled in a study of beta chain features in type 1 diabetes. Study results and limitations: Moderately but significantly shorter TCRB CDR3s were found in Type 1 diabetes patients in all four CD4+ subsets.

The V gene lost 5 bases and the J gene lost 8 bases, with 18 bases spanning the gap. Germline V gene sequence: CDR1 MNHEY, CDR2 SVGAGI. The CDR3 has 14 amino acids. Every isolated RNA sample was fully reverse transcribed, so sequencing captured expressed TCRB transcripts. Measured with immunoSEQ multiplex PCR; TCRdb has only the in-frame clones, and not every one. Of about 27,000 clones detected, approximately 55% appear once; the ten largest clones hold 1.4% to 1.5%. For this clone: The antigen is unknown.

Sequencing was carried out using Tregs from blood. The clonotype originates from a woman between 18 and 30 years old with type 1 diabetes. The chain couples TRBV6-5 to TRBJ1-1, with a possible D match to TRBD1 (5 bases). The CDR3: CASSRPNQGKEAFF. The CDR3 region has the DNA TGTGCCAGCAGTCGCCCAAACCAGGGAAAGGAAGCTTTCTTT.